What follows are 5 T cell receptor beta chains derived from one specimen sequenced in a study of T cells in Graves' hyperthyroidism and ophthalmopathy. RNA transcripts were the template for amplifying TCR beta CDR3 regions. HTBI primers drove first-round RT-PCR of the TCR CDR3. TCRdb re-called the multiplex PCR reads with MiXCR, one entry per CDR3 protein. Of approximately 380,000 distinct CDR3 sequences in the sample, over 13% were seen once. The specimen was blood. Receptor source: a middle-aged man with Graves' ophthalmopathy.

This clonotype was observed a few times. Likely a read error: the CDR3 ends without its conserved phenylalanine or tryptophan. This chain uses TRBV10-3 with TRBJ1-1; D is ambiguous. CDR1 and CDR2 (germline): ENHRY, SYGVKD. Trimming stripped 11 bases from V and 2 bases from J, with 24 bases between. The CDR3 runs to 16 residues. DNA for the CDR3: TGTGCCTTCGAGGAAATACCGATACACGCAAACACTGAAGCTTTCTCT. Translation gives CAFEEIPIHANTEAFS.

This clonotype appeared many times. V is TRBV14 and J is TRBJ2-5; D call uncertain. The V gene's germline CDR1 is SGHDN and CDR2 FVKESK. V was trimmed by 4 bases and J by 0 bases, leaving 3 bases between them. This CDR3 comprises 12 residues. Here the CDR3 DNA reads TGTGCCAGCAGCCCCCACCAAGAGACCCAGTACTTC. Its translation is CASSPHQETQYF.

This clonotype was recorded many times. V usage is TRBV5-1 and J usage is TRBJ2-3, with D possibly TRBD1 on 5 matching bases. Germline V gene lookup returns CDR1 SGHRS and CDR2 YFSETQ. Trimming removed 4 bases from V and 1 base from J, with 10 bases in between. The CDR3 length is 14 residues. This CDR3 reads CASSPGHGTDTQYF. The CDR3 nucleotides are TGCGCCAGCAGCCCAGGACATGGCACAGATACGCAGTATTTT.

This clonotype was detected only a few times. Mismatch with germline at one junction end may stem from a read error. V usage is TRBV12-3 or TRBV12-4 and J usage is TRBJ2-2, with 9 bases aligning to TRBD1. CDR3 size: 13 residues. This CDR3 is CASNIASDRGLSF. The CDR3 region has the DNA TGTGCCAGCAACATAGCGTCGGACAGGGGCCTGTCTTTT.

V usage is TRBV5-5 and J usage is TRBJ1-3; 7 bases align to TRBD1. Trimming removed 0 bases from V and 0 bases from J; junction bases left unmatched: 6. Per the germline V gene, CDR1 is SGHKS and CDR2 is YYEKEE (reference sequence). The CDR3 has 17 amino acids. CDR3 loop: CASSLDSTGTSGNTIYF. The CDR3 DNA is TGTGCCAGCAGCTTGGACTCGACAGGGACCTCTGGAAACACCATATATTTT.